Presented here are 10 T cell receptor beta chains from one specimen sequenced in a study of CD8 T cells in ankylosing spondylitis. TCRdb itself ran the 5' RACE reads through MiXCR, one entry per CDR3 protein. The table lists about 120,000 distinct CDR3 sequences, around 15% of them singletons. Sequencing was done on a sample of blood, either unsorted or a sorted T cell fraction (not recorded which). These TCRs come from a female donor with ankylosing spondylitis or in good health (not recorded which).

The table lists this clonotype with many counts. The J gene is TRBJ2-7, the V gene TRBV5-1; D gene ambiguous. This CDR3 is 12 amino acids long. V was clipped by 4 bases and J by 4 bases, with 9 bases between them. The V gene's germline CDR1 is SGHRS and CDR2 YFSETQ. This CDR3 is CASSALRYEQYF. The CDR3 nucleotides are TGCGCCAGCAGCGCCCTTCGGTACGAGCAGTACTTC.

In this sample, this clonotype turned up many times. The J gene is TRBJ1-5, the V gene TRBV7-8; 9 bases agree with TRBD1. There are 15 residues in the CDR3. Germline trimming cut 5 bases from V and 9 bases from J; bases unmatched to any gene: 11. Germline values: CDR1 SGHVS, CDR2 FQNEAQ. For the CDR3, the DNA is TGTGCCAGCAGCCAAGATGACAGGGGGAGGTGGCCCCAGCATTTT. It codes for CASSQDDRGRWPQHF.

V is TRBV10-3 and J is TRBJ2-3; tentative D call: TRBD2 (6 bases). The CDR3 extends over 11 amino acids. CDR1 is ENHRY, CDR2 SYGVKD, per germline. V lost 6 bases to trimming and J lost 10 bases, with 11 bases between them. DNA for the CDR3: TGTGCCATCAGAACTAGCCCCTCGCAGTATTTT. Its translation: CAIRTSPSQYF.

The CDR3 is CASSQVPLDTQYF. The CDR3 DNA reads TGCGCCAGCAGCCAGGTTCCTTTGGATACGCAGTATTTT. This chain connects TRBV4-1 to TRBJ2-3; D is unclear. The CDR3 consists of 13 residues. Trimming took 3 bases from V and 6 from J, leaving 10 bases between them. CDR1 and CDR2 from the germline V gene are MGHRA and YSYEKL.

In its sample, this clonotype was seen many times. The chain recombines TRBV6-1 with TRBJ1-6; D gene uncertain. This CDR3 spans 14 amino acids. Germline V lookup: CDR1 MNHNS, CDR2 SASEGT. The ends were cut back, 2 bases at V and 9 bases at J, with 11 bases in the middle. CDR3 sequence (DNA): TGTGCCAGCAGTGAAACGGTTTTGGGTTCACCCCTCCACTTT. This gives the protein CASSETVLGSPLHF.

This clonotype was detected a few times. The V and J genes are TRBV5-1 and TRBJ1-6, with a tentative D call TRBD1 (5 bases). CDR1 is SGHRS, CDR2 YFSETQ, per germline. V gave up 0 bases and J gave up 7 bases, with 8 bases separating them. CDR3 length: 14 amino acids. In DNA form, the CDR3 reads TGCGCCAGCAGCTTGGAGGGGAGAAATTCACCCCTCCACTTT. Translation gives CASSLEGRNSPLHF.

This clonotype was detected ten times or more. The CDR3 loop is CASSSKGASGYNEQFF. CDR3 bases: TGTGCCAGCAGCTCCAAAGGGGCGTCTGGCTACAATGAGCAGTTCTTC. The chain joins TRBV7-2 to TRBJ2-1; a possible D gene is TRBD1 (5 bases). The CDR3 runs 16 residues. Germline CDR1 SGHTA, CDR2 FQGNSA. V was cut by 4 bases and J by 3 bases, with 16 bases left in between. Based on the CDR3 plus reference TRBV7-2 and TRBJ2-1, the full variable domain is GAGVSQSPSNKVTEKGKDVELRCDPISGHTALYWYRQSLGQGLEFLIYFQGNSAPDKSGLPSDRFSAERTGGSVSTLTIQRTQQEDSAVYLCASSSKGASGYNEQFFGPGTRLTVL.

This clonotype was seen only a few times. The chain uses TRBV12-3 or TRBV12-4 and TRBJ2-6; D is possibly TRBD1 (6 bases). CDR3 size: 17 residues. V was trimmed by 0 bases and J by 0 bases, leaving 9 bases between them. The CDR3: CASSLALGGSGANVLTF. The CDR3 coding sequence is TGTGCCAGCAGTTTAGCGTTAGGGGGCTCTGGGGCCAACGTCCTGACTTTC.

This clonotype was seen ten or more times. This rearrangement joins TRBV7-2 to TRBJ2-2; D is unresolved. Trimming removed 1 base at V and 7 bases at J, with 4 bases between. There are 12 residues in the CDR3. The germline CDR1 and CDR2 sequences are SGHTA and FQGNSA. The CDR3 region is CASSLGIGELFF. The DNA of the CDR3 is TGTGCCAGCAGCTTAGGGATCGGGGAGCTGTTTTTT. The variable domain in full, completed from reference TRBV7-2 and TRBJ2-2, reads GAGVSQSPSNKVTEKGKDVELRCDPISGHTALYWYRQSLGQGLEFLIYFQGNSAPDKSGLPSDRFSAERTGGSVSTLTIQRTQQEDSAVYLCASSLGIGELFFGEGSRLTVL.

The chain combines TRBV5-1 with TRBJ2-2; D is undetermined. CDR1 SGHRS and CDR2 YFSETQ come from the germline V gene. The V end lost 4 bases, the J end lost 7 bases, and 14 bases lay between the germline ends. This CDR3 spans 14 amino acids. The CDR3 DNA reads TGCGCCAGCAGCACCGGGCAGGTTCGCGGGGAGCTGTTTTTT. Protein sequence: CASSTGQVRGELFF.